Here is one T cell receptor (beta chain) with its context. Its antigen is not known. This specimen comes from a study of OX40 agonist ivuxolimab in advanced cancers. Notes on the study in general: At doses 0.1 to 3.0 mg/kg, CD4+ and CD8+ clones expanded.

Blood sampling was done at baseline, cycle 4 day 1, and cycle 7 day 1. Libraries were prepared by immunoSEQ multiplex PCR; TCRdb keeps only in-frame clonotypes and omits some of them. The sample holds around 68,000 clones, 70% to 90% seen once. V lost 2 bases and J 4 bases, leaving 22 bases between the germline ends. The CDR3 is 18 residues long. The clonotype comes from an adult with an advanced solid tumor such as melanoma, head and neck, liver or kidney cancer. The material was CD4+ or CD8+ T cells sorted from blood, obtained in a trial of the OX40 agonist ivuxolimab. The V gene is TRBV5-3, the J gene TRBJ1-5; TRBD1 might be the D (5 bases). Being an ORF, TRBV5-3 has a function that is uncertain. CDR3 in amino acids: CARSLKVIRAGANQPQHF. CDR3 DNA: TGTGCCAGAAGCTTAAAGGTAATCAGAGCTGGGGCAAATCAGCCCCAGCATTTT.